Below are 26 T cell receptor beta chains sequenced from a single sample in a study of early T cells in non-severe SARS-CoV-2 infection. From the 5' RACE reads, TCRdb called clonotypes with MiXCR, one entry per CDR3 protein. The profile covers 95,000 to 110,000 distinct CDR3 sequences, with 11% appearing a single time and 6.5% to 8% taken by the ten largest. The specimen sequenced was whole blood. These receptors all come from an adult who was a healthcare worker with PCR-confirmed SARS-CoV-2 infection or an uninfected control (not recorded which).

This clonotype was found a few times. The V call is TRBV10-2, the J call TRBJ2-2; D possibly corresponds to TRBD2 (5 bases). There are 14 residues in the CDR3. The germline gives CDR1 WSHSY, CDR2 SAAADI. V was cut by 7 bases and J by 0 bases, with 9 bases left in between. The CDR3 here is CASMAEANTGELFF. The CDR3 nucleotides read TGCGCCAGCATGGCGGAGGCGAACACCGGGGAGCTGTTTTTT.

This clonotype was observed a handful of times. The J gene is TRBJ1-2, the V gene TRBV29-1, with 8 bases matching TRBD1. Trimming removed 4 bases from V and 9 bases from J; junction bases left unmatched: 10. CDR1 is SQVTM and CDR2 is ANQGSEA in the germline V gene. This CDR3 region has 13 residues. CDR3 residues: CSVAAGGSMRYTF. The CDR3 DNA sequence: TGCAGCGTTGCGGCAGGGGGCTCAATGCGCTACACCTTC.

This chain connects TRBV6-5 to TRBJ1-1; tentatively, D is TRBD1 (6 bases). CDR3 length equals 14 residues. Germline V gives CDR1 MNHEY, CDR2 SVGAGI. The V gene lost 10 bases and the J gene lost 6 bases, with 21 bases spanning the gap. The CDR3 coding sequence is TGTGCCATCCGTCCAGGGGCGGTTTCCCCTGAAGCTTTCTTT. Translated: CAIRPGAVSPEAFF.

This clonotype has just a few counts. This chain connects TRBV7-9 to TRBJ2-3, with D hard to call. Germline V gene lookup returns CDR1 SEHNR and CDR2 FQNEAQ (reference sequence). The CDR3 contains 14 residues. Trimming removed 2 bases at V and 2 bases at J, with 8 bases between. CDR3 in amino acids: CASSLRANTDTQYF. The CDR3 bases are TGTGCCAGCAGCTTAAGGGCCAACACAGATACGCAGTATTTT.

In nucleotides, the CDR3 is TGCAGCGGATTACCGAACCATGCACAAATTACCCCTTGGAATGAGCAGTTCTTC. It codes for CSGLPNHAQITPWNEQFF. The chain links TRBV29-1 to TRBJ2-1; no clear D gene. Germline values: CDR1 SQVTM, CDR2 ANQGSEA. This CDR3 has 18 residues. The ends were cut back, 7 bases at V and 7 bases at J, with 32 bases in the middle.

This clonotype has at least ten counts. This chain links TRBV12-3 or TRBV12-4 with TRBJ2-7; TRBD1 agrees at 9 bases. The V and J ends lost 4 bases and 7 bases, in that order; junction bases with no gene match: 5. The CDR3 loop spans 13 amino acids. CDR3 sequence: CASSWDRVGEQYF. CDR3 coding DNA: TGTGCCAGCAGTTGGGACAGGGTTGGAGAGCAGTACTTC.

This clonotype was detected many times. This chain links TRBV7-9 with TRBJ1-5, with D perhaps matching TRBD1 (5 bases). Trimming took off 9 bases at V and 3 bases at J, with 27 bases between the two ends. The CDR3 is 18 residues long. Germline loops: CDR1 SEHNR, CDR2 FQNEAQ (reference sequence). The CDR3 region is CARVQGLETENSNQPQHF. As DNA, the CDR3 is TGTGCCAGAGTTCAGGGTTTAGAAACCGAAAATTCCAATCAGCCCCAGCATTTT.

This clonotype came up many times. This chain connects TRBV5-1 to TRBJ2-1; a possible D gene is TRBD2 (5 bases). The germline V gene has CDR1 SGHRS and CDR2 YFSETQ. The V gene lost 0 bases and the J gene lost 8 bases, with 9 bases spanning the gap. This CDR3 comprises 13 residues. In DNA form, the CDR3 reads TGCGCCAGCAGCTTGGCCATGAGGGATGAGCAGTTCTTC. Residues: CASSLAMRDEQFF.

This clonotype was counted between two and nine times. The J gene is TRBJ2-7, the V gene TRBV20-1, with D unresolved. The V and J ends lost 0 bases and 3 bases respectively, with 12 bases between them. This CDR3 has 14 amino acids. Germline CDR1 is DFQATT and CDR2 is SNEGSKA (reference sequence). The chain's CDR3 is CSAREAQRFYEQYF. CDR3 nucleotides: TGCAGTGCTAGAGAGGCCCAGCGATTCTACGAGCAGTACTTC.

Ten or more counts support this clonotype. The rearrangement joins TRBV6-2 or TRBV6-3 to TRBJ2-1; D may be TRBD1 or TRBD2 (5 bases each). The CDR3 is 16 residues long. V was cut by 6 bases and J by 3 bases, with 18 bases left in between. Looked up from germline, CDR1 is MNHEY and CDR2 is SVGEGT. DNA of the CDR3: TGTGCCAGCAGAACCTCCCGGGGCAGGTTCTACAATGAGCAGTTCTTC. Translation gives CASRTSRGRFYNEQFF.

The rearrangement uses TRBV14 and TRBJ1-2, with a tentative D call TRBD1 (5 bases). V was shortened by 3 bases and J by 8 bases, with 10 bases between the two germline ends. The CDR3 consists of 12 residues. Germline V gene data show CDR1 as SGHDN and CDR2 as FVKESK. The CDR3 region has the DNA TGTGCCAGCAGCCAGTCCAGGGAAGGCTACACCTTC. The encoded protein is CASSQSREGYTF.

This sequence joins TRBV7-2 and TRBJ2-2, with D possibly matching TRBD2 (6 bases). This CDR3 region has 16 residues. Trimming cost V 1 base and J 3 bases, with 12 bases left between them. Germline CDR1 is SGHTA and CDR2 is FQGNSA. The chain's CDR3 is CASSLGGLAYTGELFF. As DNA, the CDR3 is TGTGCCAGCAGCTTAGGGGGCCTAGCGTACACCGGGGAGCTGTTTTTT.

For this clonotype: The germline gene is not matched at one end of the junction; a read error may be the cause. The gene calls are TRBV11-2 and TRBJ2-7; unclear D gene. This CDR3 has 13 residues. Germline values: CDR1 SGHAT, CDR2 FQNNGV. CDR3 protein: CANSLTSPYEQYF. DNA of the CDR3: TGTGCCAACAGCTTGACTTCACCCTACGAGCAGTACTTC.

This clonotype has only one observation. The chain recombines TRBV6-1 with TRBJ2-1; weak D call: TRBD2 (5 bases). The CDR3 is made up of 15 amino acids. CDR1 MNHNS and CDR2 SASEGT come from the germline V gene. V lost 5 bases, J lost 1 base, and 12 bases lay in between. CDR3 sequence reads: CASSQDFPSYNEQFF. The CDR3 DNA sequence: TGTGCCAGCAGTCAGGACTTCCCATCCTACAATGAGCAGTTCTTC.

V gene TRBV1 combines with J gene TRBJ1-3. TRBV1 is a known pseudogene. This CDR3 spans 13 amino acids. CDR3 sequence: CTRGEEDGNTIYF. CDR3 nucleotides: TGCACGCGGGGGGAGGAAGATGGAAACACCATATATTTT.

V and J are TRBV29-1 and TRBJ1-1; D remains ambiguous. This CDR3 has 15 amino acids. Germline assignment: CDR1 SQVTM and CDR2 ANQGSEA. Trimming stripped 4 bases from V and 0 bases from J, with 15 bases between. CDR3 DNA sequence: TGCAGCGTTGCGGGAGGTTGGGGAATGAACACTGAAGCTTTCTTT. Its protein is CSVAGGWGMNTEAFF.

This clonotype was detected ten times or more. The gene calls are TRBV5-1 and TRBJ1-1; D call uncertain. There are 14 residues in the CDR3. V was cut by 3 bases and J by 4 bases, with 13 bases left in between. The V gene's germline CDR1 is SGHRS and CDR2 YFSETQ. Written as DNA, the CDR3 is TGCGCCAGCAGCTCCGACCCGGGAATCACTGAAGCTTTCTTT. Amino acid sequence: CASSSDPGITEAFF. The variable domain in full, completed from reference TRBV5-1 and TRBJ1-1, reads KAGVTQTPRYLIKTRGQQVTLSCSPISGHRSVSWYQQTPGQGLQFLFEYFSETQRNKGNFPGRFSGRQFSNSRSEMNVSTLELGDSALYLCASSSDPGITEAFFGQGTRLTVV.

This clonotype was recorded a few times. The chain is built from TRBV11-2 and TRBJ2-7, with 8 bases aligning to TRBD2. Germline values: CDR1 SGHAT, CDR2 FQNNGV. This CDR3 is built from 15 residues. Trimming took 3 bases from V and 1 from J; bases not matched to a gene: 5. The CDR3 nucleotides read TGTGCCAGCAGCTTCGTAGCGGGAAGGTCCTACGAGCAGTACTTC. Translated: CASSFVAGRSYEQYF.

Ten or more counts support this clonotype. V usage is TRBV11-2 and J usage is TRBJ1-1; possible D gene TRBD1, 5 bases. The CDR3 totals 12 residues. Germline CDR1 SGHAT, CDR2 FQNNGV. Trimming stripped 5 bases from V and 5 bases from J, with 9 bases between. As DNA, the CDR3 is TGTGCCAGCAGCACAGGACAAACTGAAGCTTTCTTT. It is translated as CASSTGQTEAFF.

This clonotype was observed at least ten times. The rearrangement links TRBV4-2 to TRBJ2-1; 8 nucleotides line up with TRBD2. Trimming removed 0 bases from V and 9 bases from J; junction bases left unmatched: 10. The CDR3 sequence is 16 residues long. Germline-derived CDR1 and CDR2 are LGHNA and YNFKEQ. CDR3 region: CASSQDWSGGPIEQFF. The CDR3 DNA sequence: TGTGCCAGCAGCCAAGATTGGTCGGGAGGGCCGATTGAGCAGTTCTTC.

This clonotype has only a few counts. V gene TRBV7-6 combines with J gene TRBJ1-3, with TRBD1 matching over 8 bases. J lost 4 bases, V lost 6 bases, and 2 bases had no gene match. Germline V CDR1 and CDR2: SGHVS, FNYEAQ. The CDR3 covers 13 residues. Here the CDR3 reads CASRTGGGNTIYF. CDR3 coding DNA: TGTGCCAGCAGAACAGGGGGAGGAAACACCATATATTTT.

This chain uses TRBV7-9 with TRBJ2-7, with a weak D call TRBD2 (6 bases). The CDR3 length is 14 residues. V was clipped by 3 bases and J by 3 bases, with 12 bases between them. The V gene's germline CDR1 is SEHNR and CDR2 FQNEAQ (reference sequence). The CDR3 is CASSFGGSRYEQYF. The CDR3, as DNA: TGTGCCAGCAGCTTTGGGGGGAGCCGCTACGAGCAGTACTTC.

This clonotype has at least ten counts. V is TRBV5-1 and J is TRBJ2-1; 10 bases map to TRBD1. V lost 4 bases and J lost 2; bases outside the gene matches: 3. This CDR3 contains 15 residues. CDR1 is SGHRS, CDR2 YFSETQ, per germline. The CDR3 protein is CASSTGQGPYNEQFF. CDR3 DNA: TGCGCCAGCAGCACGGGACAGGGGCCCTACAATGAGCAGTTCTTC. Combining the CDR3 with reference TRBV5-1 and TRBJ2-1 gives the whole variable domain KAGVTQTPRYLIKTRGQQVTLSCSPISGHRSVSWYQQTPGQGLQFLFEYFSETQRNKGNFPGRFSGRQFSNSRSEMNVSTLELGDSALYLCASSTGQGPYNEQFFGPGTRLTVL.

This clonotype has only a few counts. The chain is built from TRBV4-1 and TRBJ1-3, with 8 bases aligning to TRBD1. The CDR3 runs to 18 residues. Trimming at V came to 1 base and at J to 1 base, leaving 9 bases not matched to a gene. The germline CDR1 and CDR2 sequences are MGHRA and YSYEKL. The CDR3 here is CASSQGGQGKRSGNTIYF. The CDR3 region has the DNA TGCGCCAGCAGCCAAGGTGGACAGGGCAAACGATCTGGAAACACCATATATTTT.

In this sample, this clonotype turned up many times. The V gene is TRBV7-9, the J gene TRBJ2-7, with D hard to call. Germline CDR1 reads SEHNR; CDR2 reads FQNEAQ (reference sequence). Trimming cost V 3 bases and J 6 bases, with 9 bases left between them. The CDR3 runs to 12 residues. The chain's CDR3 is CASSFATGEQYF. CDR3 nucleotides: TGTGCCAGCAGCTTCGCTACTGGCGAGCAGTACTTC.

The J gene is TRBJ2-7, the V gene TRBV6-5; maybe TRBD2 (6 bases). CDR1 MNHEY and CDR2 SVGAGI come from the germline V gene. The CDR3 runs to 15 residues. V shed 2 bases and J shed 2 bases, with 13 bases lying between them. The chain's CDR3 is CASSYGSGDTYEQYF. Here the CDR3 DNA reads TGTGCCAGCAGTTACGGGTCGGGGGATACCTACGAGCAGTACTTC.